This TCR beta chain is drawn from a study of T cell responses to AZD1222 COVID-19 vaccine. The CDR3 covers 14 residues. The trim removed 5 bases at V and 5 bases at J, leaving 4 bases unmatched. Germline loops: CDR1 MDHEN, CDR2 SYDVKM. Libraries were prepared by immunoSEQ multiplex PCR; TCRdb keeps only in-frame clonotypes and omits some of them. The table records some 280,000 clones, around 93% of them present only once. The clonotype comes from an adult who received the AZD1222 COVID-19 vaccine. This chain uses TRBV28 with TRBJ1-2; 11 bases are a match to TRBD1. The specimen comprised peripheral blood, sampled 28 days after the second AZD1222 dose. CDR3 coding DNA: TGTGCCAGCAGTCCCGGGACAGGGGGATATGGCTACACCTTC. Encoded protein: CASSPGTGGYGYTF.